This is a list of T cell receptor beta chains from one sample in a study of response to subunit inactivated influenza vaccine. TCRdb ran MiXCR on the RT-PCR reads and lists one entry per CDR3 protein. The sample includes roughly 780,000 distinct CDR3 sequences, roughly 20% of them seen just once. Sequences were derived from PBMCs from blood, sampled about 5 days after vaccination. These receptors all stem from a man aged 45-60 years who received an inactivated influenza vaccine. CDR3s include the opening cysteine and the closing phenylalanine or tryptophan. Each record gives: D gene, J gene, CDR3 length, clone size, V gene, CDR3 protein, CDR3 DNA. A D gene is named only where the DNA matches it firmly. Part of the rows lack a size; the others show once, few, many or a class for expanded clones.

TRBD1 | TRBJ2-1 | 19 | NA | TRBV27 | CASSLYGQGAQSSYNEQFF | TGTGCCAGCAGTTTGTACGGACAGGGGGCGCAGAGCTCCTACAATGAGCAGTTCTTC
TRBD2 | TRBJ2-5 | 15 | few | TRBV24-1 | CATSPGLAEEETQYF | TGTGCCACCAGTCCCGGACTAGCGGAAGAAGAGACCCAGTACTTC
NA | TRBJ1-1 | 12 | NA | TRBV20-1 | CSAGTDGYEAFF | TGCAGTGCTGGAACGGACGGTTATGAAGCTTTCTTT
NA | TRBJ2-3 | 12 | few | TRBV2 | CASSVITDTQYF | TGTGCCAGCAGTGTAATCACAGATACGCAGTATTTT
TRBD1 | TRBJ2-5 | 13 | few | TRBV7-6 | CASSQGAWETQYF | TGTGCCAGCAGCCAGGGGGCTTGGGAGACCCAGTACTTC
TRBD1 | TRBJ2-7 | 16 | few | TRBV7-2 | CASSLGQDRVLYEQYF | TGTGCCAGCAGCTTAGGTCAGGACAGGGTGCTGTACGAGCAGTACTTC
NA | TRBJ2-7 | 13 | many | TRBV20-1 | CSALGRETYEQYF | TGCAGTGCCCTCGGACGAGAAACCTACGAGCAGTACTTC
TRBD2 | TRBJ2-1 | 16 | few | TRBV28 | CASSLPGLAGRNEQFF | TGTGCCAGCAGTTTGCCGGGACTAGCGGGACGAAATGAGCAGTTCTTC
TRBD1 | TRBJ2-5 | 15 | few | TRBV20-1 | CSANPDRGLQETQYF | TGCAGTGCTAACCCGGACAGGGGCCTGCAAGAGACCCAGTACTTC
TRBD2 | TRBJ2-1 | 15 | few | TRBV12-3/TRBV12-4 | CASSEAGGPKYEQFF | TGTGCCAGCAGTGAAGCGGGAGGGCCGAAGTATGAGCAGTTCTTC
NA | TRBJ1-1 | 14 | NA | TRBV9 | CASSVDDSLTEAFF | TGTGCCAGCAGCGTAGACGACTCCCTGACTGAAGCTTTCTTT
NA | TRBJ2-2 | 15 | NA | TRBV7-9 | CASSLTTGNTGELFF | TGTGCCAGCAGCTTAACGACAGGGAACACCGGGGAGCTGTTTTTT
NA | TRBJ2-5 | 11 | NA | TRBV20-1 | CSAPKPETQYF | TGCAGTGCTCCGAAGCCGGAGACCCAGTACTTC
NA | TRBJ1-2 | 15 | NA | TRBV7-9 | CASSSPKNKDYGYTF | TGTGCCAGCAGCTCCCCCAAAAACAAGGACTATGGCTACACCTTC
NA | TRBJ2-1 | 14 | NA | TRBV20-1 | CSATAGSSYNEQFF | TGCAGTGCTACGGCGGGGAGCTCCTACAATGAGCAGTTCTTC
TRBD1 | TRBJ2-7 | 16 | many | TRBV28 | CASSLLGTAVAYEQYF | TGTGCCAGCAGTTTATTAGGGACAGCTGTGGCCTACGAGCAGTACTTC
TRBD1 | TRBJ2-7 | 16 | NA | TRBV5-1 | CASSPIRDRASYEQYF | TGCGCCAGCAGCCCCATCCGGGACAGGGCCTCCTACGAGCAGTACTTC
NA | TRBJ1-5 | 15 | NA | TRBV20-1 | CSAYPTGLSNQPQHF | TGCAGTGCCTACCCTACAGGGTTAAGCAATCAGCCCCAGCATTTT
NA | TRBJ2-7 | 16 | many | TRBV20-1 | CSARDSLLGRGNEQYF | TGCAGTGCTAGAGATTCTCTACTCGGGAGAGGCAACGAGCAGTACTTC
TRBD1 | TRBJ2-2 | 16 | NA | TRBV6-5 | CASSYTGTANTGELFF | TGTGCCAGCAGTTACACTGGGACAGCGAACACCGGGGAGCTGTTTTTT
TRBD2 | TRBJ2-3 | 16 | NA | TRBV5-1 | CASSLVVAGASDTQYF | TGCGCCAGCAGCTTGGTAGTAGCGGGAGCTTCCGATACGCAGTATTTT
NA | TRBJ1-1 | 15 | once | TRBV20-1 | CSARDEAGEYAAAFF | TGCAGTGCTAGAGATGAGGCGGGGGAGTATGCCGCAGCTTTCTTT
TRBD1 | TRBJ2-7 | 15 | few | TRBV11-2 | CASSSDRAPTYEQYF | TGTGCCAGCAGCTCCGACAGGGCCCCTACCTACGAGCAGTACTTC
TRBD1 | TRBJ2-1 | 16 | few | TRBV6-1 | CASSTRRDRGFNVQFF | TGTGCCAGCAGCACCCGGCGGGACAGGGGGTTTAATGTGCAGTTCTTC
TRBD1 | TRBJ2-5 | 15 | NA | TRBV27 | CASSSASRGRETQYF | TGTGCCAGCAGTTCGGCATCCAGGGGGCGAGAGACCCAGTACTTC
TRBD2 | TRBJ2-1 | 16 | many | TRBV6-1 | CASSPGLAGGQNEQFF | TGTGCCAGCAGCCCAGGACTAGCGGGGGGGCAGAATGAGCAGTTCTTC
TRBD1 | TRBJ2-6 | 18 | NA | TRBV7-6 | CASSLTTGAPSGANVLTF | TGTGCCAGCAGCTTAACGACAGGGGCCCCATCTGGGGCCAACGTCCTGACTTTC
TRBD1 | TRBJ2-2 | 15 | few | TRBV10-3 | CAISEDDRGTGELFF | TGTGCCATCAGTGAAGATGACAGGGGCACCGGGGAGCTGTTTTTT
TRBD2 | TRBJ2-3 | 14 | NA | TRBV30 | CAWRVLAGADTQYF | TGTGCCTGGAGAGTGCTAGCGGGAGCAGATACGCAGTATTTT
NA | TRBJ1-5 | 14 | many | TRBV12-3/TRBV12-4 | CASSRTEGHQPQHF | TGTGCCAGCAGCAGGACCGAGGGGCATCAGCCCCAGCATTTT